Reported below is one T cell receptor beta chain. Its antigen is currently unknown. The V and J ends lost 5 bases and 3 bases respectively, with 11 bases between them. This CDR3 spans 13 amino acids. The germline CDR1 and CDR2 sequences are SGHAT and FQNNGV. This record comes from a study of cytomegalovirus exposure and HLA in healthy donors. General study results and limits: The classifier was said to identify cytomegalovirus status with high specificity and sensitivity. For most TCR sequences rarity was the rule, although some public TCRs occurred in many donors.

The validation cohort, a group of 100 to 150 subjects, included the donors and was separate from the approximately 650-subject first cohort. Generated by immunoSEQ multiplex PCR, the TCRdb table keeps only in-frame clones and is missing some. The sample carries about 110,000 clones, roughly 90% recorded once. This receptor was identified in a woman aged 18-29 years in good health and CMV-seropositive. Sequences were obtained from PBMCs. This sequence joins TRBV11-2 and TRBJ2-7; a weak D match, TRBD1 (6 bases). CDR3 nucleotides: TGTGCCAGCAGCATCCAGGGGATCTACGAGCAGTACTTC. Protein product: CASSIQGIYEQYF.